This T cell receptor beta chain is from a study of shared clonotypes between healthy human individuals. Study findings and constraints: Sampling covered blood only; tissue repertoires likely differ.

Donors were healthy HIV-negative adults without recently reported acute infections or vaccinations. Details on this clone: Its antigen is not identified.

In germline, CDR1 is MNHNS, CDR2 SASEGT. V dropped 1 base and J dropped 5 bases, with 11 bases sitting between them. The CDR3 totals 14 residues. TCRdb keeps only in-frame clones here, not all; method: immunoSEQ multiplex PCR. The profile covers 530,000 or so clones, with over 75% appearing a single time and roughly an eighth taken by the ten largest. The genes are TRBV6-1 and TRBJ2-5, with D perhaps TRBD2 (5 bases). Sequencing used PBMCs. This TCR derives from a woman aged 35 to 49 in good health. Some clones in this sample may be carry-over from other donors' samples. Written as DNA, the CDR3 is TGTGCCAGCAGTGAAGTGAGGGCCAGCGAGACCCAGTACTTC. This gives the protein CASSEVRASETQYF.